The clone carrying this T cell receptor beta chain was found many times. Its antigen remains unidentified. Using unique molecular identifiers, the investigators prepared the TCRbeta library. TCRdb ran MiXCR on the PCR reads and lists one entry per CDR3 protein. Of approximately 500,000 distinct CDR3 sequences in the sample, under 12% were seen once. The CDR3 sequence is 13 residues long. The V and J ends lost 6 bases and 1 base respectively, with 12 bases between them. CDR1 and CDR2 from the germline V gene are SQVTM and ANQGSEA. These data belong to a study of T-cell reconstitution after alpha-beta-depleted transplantation in children. Overall study findings and caveats: Some patients owed their high day-60 TCRbeta diversity to surviving recipient T cells and thymic progenitors. Most T-cell counts and diversity one year after the transplant came from T cells that were newly produced. Reportedly, roughly two months post-transplant, alpha-beta T cells arose from several hundred expanded graft clones.

The sequenced sample was PBMCs, obtained before TCRalphabeta/CD19-depleted stem cell transplant. The chain recombines TRBV29-1 with TRBJ1-1, with D tentatively TRBD1 (6 bases). This clonotype originated in a child under 10 years old with inherited bone marrow failure, due to receive a stem cell transplant. CDR3 region: CSVGETGNTEAFF. The DNA of the CDR3 is TGCAGCGTCGGCGAGACAGGGAACACTGAAGCTTTCTTT.